A selection of T cell receptor beta chains follows, all from one sample in a study of blood T cell repertoires in COVID-19. Sequencing used immunoSEQ multiplex PCR; TCRdb keeps in-frame clones, though not all of them. The data hold over 90,000 clones, with around 82% observed a single time. The sequencing sample was made of peripheral blood. All receptors derive from a human donor in a cohort sampled during active or convalescent COVID-19. Each CDR3 is given without its conserved first and last residue. D genes are given only for firm matches. Size is stated for part of the rows, as once, few or many counts, or as a class when the clone is expanded.

- TRBD1 TRBV18 ASSPPTGIADTQY
- - TRBV4-2 ASSQAPGPEYNSPLH
- - TRBV4-2 ASSRERNTGELF
- TRBD1 TRBV5-6 ASSLVPGLGQGTYEQY
- TRBD1 TRBV7-2 ASSLGTGVTEAF
- TRBD2 TRBV6-1 ASSEKGLAGGSANTGELF
- - TRBV24-1 ATSDSSTGNSNQPQH
- - TRBV27 ASSFRGSGNTIY
- TRBD1 TRBV6-5 ASSRTGDGELF
- TRBD1 TRBV27 ASSIRDGQGARGNQPQH
- - TRBV9 ASSLTVGATGANVLT
- TRBD1 TRBV2 AGGAGGDYGYT
- TRBD1 TRBV19 ASTTGQGVYNSPLH
few - TRBV4-1 ASSQDGRGVYEQY
few - TRBV18 ASSPRQTATNEKLF
- TRBD1 TRBV19 ASSFGTEVYEQY
- - TRBV19 ASSIFAPFFTDKTFNTGELF
- TRBD1 TRBV6-4 ASSDCGTVSNQPQH
- - TRBV18 ASSPRGYEQY
- - TRBV5-1 ASSLDLGGIGYT
- - TRBV12-5 ASGGPYEQY
- TRBD1 TRBV6-2/TRBV6-3 ASSYSTGGLGYT
- TRBD2 TRBV4-1 ASSLTGLASYNEQF
- TRBD1 TRBV7-3 ASSARDRVYGYT
few - TRBV6-5 ASRPTASSNQPQH